The clone carrying this T cell receptor beta chain was detected a few times. Its cognate antigen is unknown. The data were obtained in a study of T-cell reconstitution after alpha-beta-depleted transplantation in children. The TCRbeta library incorporated unique molecular identifiers. TCRdb recomputed calls from the PCR reads with MiXCR, one row per CDR3 protein. This sample has approximately 97,000 distinct CDR3 sequences, with around 6.1% found just once. CDR1 is DFQATT, CDR2 SNEGSKA, per germline (reference sequence). The CDR3 has 14 residues. V was clipped by 2 bases and J by 3 bases, with 14 bases between them. Study results and caveats: A year post-transplant, T-cell counts and diversity derived mostly from newly produced T cells. After transplant, high TCRbeta diversity at day 60 in some patients arose from surviving recipient T cells and thymic progenitors. Reported findings indicate that, about two months after transplant, alpha-beta T cells came from several hundred expanded clones, which were derived from non-depleted graft cells.

The sample in question was PBMCs, mostly from graft donor cells, obtained 60 days after TCRalphabeta/CD19-depleted stem cell transplant. V usage is TRBV20-1 and J usage is TRBJ2-7; D is perhaps TRBD1 or TRBD2 (5 bases each). This sequence originates from a female patient between 2 and 10 years old who had a stem cell transplant for Fanconi anemia, so the T cells may come from the graft donor. CDR3 DNA: TGCAGTGCTAGAAGGGCAGGTGGGGGCTACGAGCAGTACTTC. Protein: CSARRAGGGYEQYF.